The 27 T cell receptor beta chains below were found in one sample sequenced in a study of PD-L1 blockade in urothelial cancer. As to time point: pretreatment peripheral blood. The data were produced by immunoSEQ multiplex PCR, yet TCRdb's version contains in-frame clones alone and is incomplete. This repertoire shows fewer than 50,000 clones, about 88% found once; its top ten account for roughly 25%. This sample comprised PBMCs, obtained around atezolizumab (anti-PD-L1) treatment. The receptors come from a donor at least 40 years old with urothelial cancer.

J is TRBJ2-3 and V is TRBV7-3; TRBD1 agrees at 10 bases. V gave up 5 bases and J gave up 4 bases; unmatched junction bases: 3. The CDR3 runs 14 residues. Germline-derived CDR1 and CDR2 are SGHTA and FQGTGA. The DNA of the CDR3 is TGTGCCAGCAGCCCCGGGACAGGGGCAGATACGCAGTATTTT. Encoded protein: CASSPGTGADTQYF.

V usage is TRBV7-2 and J usage is TRBJ2-2; 7 bases agree with TRBD2. In germline, CDR1 is SGHTA, CDR2 FQGNSA. The V gene end was trimmed by 5 bases and the J gene end by 6 bases; junction bases not matched to a gene: 6. The CDR3 totals 14 residues. CDR3 in amino acids: CASSVAGVPGELFF. For the CDR3, the DNA is TGTGCCAGCAGCGTCGCGGGGGTTCCCGGGGAGCTGTTTTTT.

The chain combines TRBV15 with TRBJ2-5; 8 nucleotides line up with TRBD2. V dropped 3 bases and J dropped 5; count of bases not matched to a gene: 5. Germline CDR1 LNHNV, CDR2 YYDKDF (reference sequence). This CDR3 has 14 amino acids. CDR3 DNA sequence: TGTGCCACCAGCAGCGGGGGGGCTCGGGAGACCCAGTACTTC. Amino acids: CATSSGGARETQYF.

The chain is built from TRBV18 and TRBJ2-7; D call uncertain. The CDR3 has 14 residues. V dropped 3 bases and J dropped 3 bases, with 12 bases sitting between them. From germline, CDR1 is KGHSH and CDR2 LQKENI. The CDR3 DNA follows: TGTGCCAGCTCACCTTTCGACACCCTCTACGAGCAGTACTTC. It is translated as CASSPFDTLYEQYF. Drawing the rest from reference TRBV18 and TRBJ2-7, the complete variable domain is NAGVMQNPRHLVRRRGQEARLRCSPMKGHSHVYWYRQLPEEGLKFMVYLQKENIIDESGMPKERFSAEFPKEGPSILRIQQVVRGDSAAYFCASSPFDTLYEQYFGPGTRLTVT.

This clone appeared once. The V call is TRBV7-2, the J call TRBJ2-2, with 15 nucleotides matching TRBD2. CDR1 SGHTA and CDR2 FQGNSA come from the germline V gene. The CDR3 extends over 17 amino acids. V trimming: 5 bases; J trimming: 5 bases; junction bases outside the gene matches: 6. The CDR3 is CASSRRGLAGGTGELFF. In nucleotides, the CDR3 is TGTGCCAGCAGCCGTAGGGGACTAGCGGGAGGAACCGGGGAGCTGTTTTTT.

The V and J genes are TRBV15 and TRBJ2-1; tentatively, D is TRBD1 (5 bases). The CDR3 totals 15 residues. CDR1 is LNHNV and CDR2 is YYDKDF in the germline V gene (reference sequence). V shed 0 bases and J shed 6 bases, with 12 bases lying between them. In DNA form, the CDR3 reads TGTGCCACCAGCAGAGATAGGGGTAGAATCAATGAGCAGTTCTTC. As protein: CATSRDRGRINEQFF.

The V and J genes are TRBV25-1 and TRBJ1-2; possibly TRBD1 for D (5 bases). The germline gives CDR1 MGHDK, CDR2 SYGVNS. Trimming left V 6 bases short and J 6 bases short, with 14 bases between. The CDR3 consists of 13 residues. In DNA form, the CDR3 reads TGTGCCAGCAGGGGCAGGGCCGGAGATGGCTACACCTTC. This translates into CASRGRAGDGYTF.

The chain recombines TRBV19 with TRBJ1-1; possibly TRBD1 for D (5 bases). The V end lost 4 bases, the J end lost 3 bases, and 12 bases lay between the germline ends. Germline CDR1 and CDR2: LNHDA and SQIVND (reference sequence). CDR3 length: 14 residues. This CDR3 reads CASSTLNRYTEAFF. In nucleotides, the CDR3 is TGTGCCAGTAGTACACTGAACAGGTACACTGAAGCTTTCTTT. Full variable domain (rest looked up from reference TRBV19 and TRBJ1-1): DGGITQSPKYLFRKEGQNVTLSCEQNLNHDAMYWYRQDPGQGLRLIYYSQIVNDFQKGDIAEGYSVSREKKESFPLTVTSAQKNPTAFYLCASSTLNRYTEAFFGQGTRLTVV.

The rearrangement links TRBV7-2 to TRBJ2-1, with TRBD2 identical over 11 bases. This CDR3 region has 16 residues. Germline values: CDR1 SGHTA, CDR2 FQGNSA. Trimming at V came to 5 bases and at J to 6 bases, leaving 9 bases not matched to a gene. This chain's CDR3 is CASSTTLAGGANEQFF. The CDR3 DNA is TGTGCCAGCAGCACCACCTTAGCGGGAGGGGCCAATGAGCAGTTCTTC.

This clone was observed once. The rearrangement uses TRBV28 and TRBJ2-7; 11 nucleotides align to TRBD2. Germline V gene data show CDR1 as MDHEN and CDR2 as SYDVKM. The CDR3 length is 17 residues. V dropped 4 bases and J dropped 0; count of bases not matched to a gene: 8. The CDR3 protein is CASSYPGLAGPSYEQYF. In nucleotides, the CDR3 is TGTGCCAGCAGTTACCCCGGACTAGCGGGCCCCTCCTACGAGCAGTACTTC.

The V and J genes are TRBV7-8 and TRBJ2-3, with TRBD2 as a possible D gene (5 bases). Per the germline V gene, CDR1 is SGHVS and CDR2 is FQNEAQ. Trimming took off 6 bases at V and 0 bases at J, with 7 bases between the two ends. The CDR3 is made up of 13 amino acids. CDR3 DNA: TGTGCCAGCAGGGGAGTAAGCACAGATACGCAGTATTTT. It is translated as CASRGVSTDTQYF.

This chain uses TRBV28 with TRBJ2-7; 9 bases are shared with TRBD1. The junction had 18 bases not matched to a gene; V was cut back by 3 bases and J by 3 bases. Germline V gene data show CDR1 as MDHEN and CDR2 as SYDVKM. This CDR3 region has 19 residues. As DNA, the CDR3 is TGTGCCAGCAGTTTGGCGACCGGGACAGGGTTAAGTGGGGGCTACGAGCAGTACTTC. Amino acids: CASSLATGTGLSGGYEQYF.

The chain employs TRBV4-2 and TRBJ2-1, with 11 bases aligning to TRBD2. The CDR3 covers 15 residues. Trimming removed 7 bases from V and 10 bases from J; junction bases left unmatched: 12. Looked up from germline, CDR1 is LGHNA and CDR2 is YNFKEQ. This CDR3 reads CASTEPGLAAGEQFF. CDR3 in DNA: TGTGCCAGCACCGAGCCGGGACTAGCGGCGGGGGAGCAGTTCTTC.

V usage is TRBV15 and J usage is TRBJ1-5; D uncertain. This CDR3 comprises 13 residues. Trimming cost V 0 bases and J 7 bases, with 7 bases left between them. CDR1 and CDR2 from the germline V gene are LNHNV and YYDKDF (reference sequence). Written as DNA, the CDR3 is TGTGCCACCAGCAGAGATCGGGGACAGCCCCAGCATTTT. Its protein is CATSRDRGQPQHF.

The chain employs TRBV14 and TRBJ2-5; D call uncertain. The CDR3 extends over 14 amino acids. Germline V gene data show CDR1 as SGHDN and CDR2 as FVKESK. V was trimmed by 0 bases and J by 4 bases, leaving 9 bases between them. CDR3 coding DNA: TGTGCCAGCAGCCAAGAACAAGACTTAGAGACCCAGTACTTC. This gives the protein CASSQEQDLETQYF. Drawing the rest from reference TRBV14 and TRBJ2-5, the complete variable domain is EAGVTQFPSHSVIEKGQTVTLRCDPISGHDNLYWYRRVMGKEIKFLLHFVKESKQDESGMPNNRFLAERTGGTYSTLKVQPAELEDSGVYFCASSQEQDLETQYFGPGTRLLVL.

This chain joins TRBV2 and TRBJ2-7, with 7 nucleotides matching TRBD1. Trimming cost V 5 bases and J 2 bases; bases outside gene matches: 3. The CDR3 spans 13 residues. Germline V lookup: CDR1 SNHLY, CDR2 FYNNEI. CDR3 amino acids: CASSLQGTYEQYF. In DNA, the CDR3 is TGTGCCAGCAGTCTACAGGGGACCTACGAGCAGTACTTC. The whole variable domain, filled in from reference TRBV2 and TRBJ2-7, reads EPEVTQTPSHQVTQMGQEVILRCVPISNHLYFYWYRQILGQKVEFLVSFYNNEISEKSEIFDDQFSVERPDGSNFTLKIRSTKLEDSAMYFCASSLQGTYEQYFGPGTRLTVT.

The CDR3 DNA is TGTGCCAGCAGCTTAGGGTTAGCGGGAGGGAACAATGAGCAGTTCTTC. Its protein product is CASSLGLAGGNNEQFF. The chain links TRBV7-2 to TRBJ2-1; 11 bases are a match to TRBD2. CDR3 length: 16 residues. The V gene's germline CDR1 is SGHTA and CDR2 FQGNSA. V was pared by 1 base and J by 5 bases, with 4 bases of the junction left unmatched.

The chain uses TRBV5-1 and TRBJ2-3; TRBD2 might be the D (6 bases). From germline, CDR1 is SGHRS and CDR2 YFSETQ. The CDR3 spans 13 residues. The ends were cut back, 4 bases at V and 5 bases at J, with 11 bases in the middle. The CDR3 DNA reads as TGCGCCAGCAGCGACCCCGGGGGAGATACGCAGTATTTT. This encodes CASSDPGGDTQYF.

By share of the sample, this clone is medium-sized. The chain employs TRBV29-1 and TRBJ2-7; 7 bases map to TRBD2. The V segment lost 7 bases and the J segment 0 bases; nucleotides outside the gene matches: 6. This CDR3 contains 13 residues. Germline assignment: CDR1 SQVTM and CDR2 ANQGSEA. CDR3 in DNA: TGCAGCGCTCTAGCGGCCAGCTCCTACGAGCAGTACTTC. Protein product: CSALAASSYEQYF.

The chain combines TRBV4-2 with TRBJ2-3; D ambiguous. The germline V gene encodes CDR1 LGHNA and CDR2 YNFKEQ. This CDR3 has 15 amino acids. Deletions cut 1 base from V and 2 bases from J, with 10 bases between. The chain's CDR3 is CASSQGSSPTDTQYF. CDR3 sequence (DNA): TGTGCCAGCAGCCAAGGTTCCAGTCCCACAGATACGCAGTATTTT.

In its sample, this clone was seen once. The chain is built from TRBV7-3 and TRBJ2-1, with TRBD2 matching 8 bases. Germline V gives CDR1 SGHTA, CDR2 FQGTGA. Trimming cost V 2 bases and J 1 base; bases outside gene matches: 4. The CDR3 loop spans 16 amino acids. CDR3 sequence: CASSLSGGSSYNEQFF. CDR3 in DNA: TGTGCCAGCAGCTTATCGGGGGGGAGTTCCTACAATGAGCAGTTCTTC.

A remark on this clone: Additional DNA sequences in this sample encode the identical CDR3. DNA for the CDR3: TGTGCCAGTAGCATCGTGGGGGGAGGCAATCAGCCCCAGCATTTT. As protein: CASSIVGGGNQPQHF. V gene TRBV19 combines with J gene TRBJ1-5; D possibly corresponds to TRBD1 (5 bases). The CDR3 totals 15 residues. Germline V gene data show CDR1 as LNHDA and CDR2 as SQIVND (reference sequence). Trimming pared 6 bases from V and 2 bases from J, leaving 14 bases between.

This chain uses TRBV7-8 with TRBJ1-4, with D maybe TRBD1 (5 bases). CDR3 length: 16 amino acids. CDR1 and CDR2 from the germline V gene are SGHVS and FQNEAQ. Trimming left V 3 bases short and J 5 bases short, with 16 bases between. The DNA for the CDR3 is TGTGCCAGCAGCTTTGCATCCGGGACTGGCAATGAAAAACTGTTTTTT. Protein product: CASSFASGTGNEKLFF.

The chain uses TRBV6-6 and TRBJ2-1; D might be TRBD2 (5 bases). This CDR3 comprises 11 residues. Between the trimmed V and J ends, which lost 8 bases and 7 bases, there was a span of 9 bases. Germline values: CDR1 MNHNY, CDR2 SVGAGI (reference sequence). CDR3 sequence (DNA): TGTGCCAGCGGGAGAGGGAATGAGCAGTTCTTC. Protein product: CASGRGNEQFF.

The chain uses TRBV7-8 and TRBJ2-1; a possible D gene is TRBD2 (5 bases). Germline V gene lookup returns CDR1 SGHVS and CDR2 FQNEAQ. The CDR3 extends over 17 amino acids. Trimming took 3 bases from V and 5 from J, leaving 20 bases between them. CDR3 in amino acids: CASSLGRLSIPNNEQFF. CDR3 nucleotide sequence: TGTGCCAGCAGCTTGGGGAGACTTTCCATCCCCAACAATGAGCAGTTCTTC.

The rearrangement joins TRBV5-4 to TRBJ2-2; D may be TRBD1 (5 bases). CDR3 length equals 15 residues. Trimming stripped 4 bases from V and 5 bases from J, with 15 bases between. Per the germline V gene, CDR1 is SGHNT and CDR2 is YYREEE (reference sequence). Written as DNA, the CDR3 is TGTGCCAGCAGCGTCCAGGGTCTGTGGACCGGGGAGCTGTTTTTT. This gives the protein CASSVQGLWTGELFF.

The chain uses TRBV5-4 and TRBJ2-7, with 7 bases lining up with TRBD2. This CDR3 comprises 16 residues. V was clipped by 0 bases and J by 2 bases; unmatched bases: 8. From germline, CDR1 is SGHNT and CDR2 YYREEE (reference sequence). This chain's CDR3 is CASSLVSPSGAYEQYF. The DNA for the CDR3 is TGTGCCAGCAGCTTGGTCTCGCCTAGCGGAGCCTACGAGCAGTACTTC.